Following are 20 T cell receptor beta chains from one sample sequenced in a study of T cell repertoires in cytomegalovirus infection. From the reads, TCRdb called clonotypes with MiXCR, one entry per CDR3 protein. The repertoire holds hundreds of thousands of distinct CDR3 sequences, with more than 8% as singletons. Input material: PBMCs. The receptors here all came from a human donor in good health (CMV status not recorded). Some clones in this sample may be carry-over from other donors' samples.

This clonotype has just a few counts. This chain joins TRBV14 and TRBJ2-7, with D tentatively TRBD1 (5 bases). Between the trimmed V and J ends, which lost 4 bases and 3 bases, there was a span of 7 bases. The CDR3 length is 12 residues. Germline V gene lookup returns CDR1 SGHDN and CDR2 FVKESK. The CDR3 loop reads CASSRTIYEQYF. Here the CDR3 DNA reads TGTGCCAGCAGCCGGACAATCTACGAGCAGTACTTC.

CDR3 sequence reads: CASSLDVTSGYEQYF. CDR3 bases: TGTGCCAGCAGCTTAGACGTGACTAGCGGCTACGAGCAGTACTTC. The chain uses TRBV7-2 and TRBJ2-7, with TRBD2 matching 9 bases. After removal of 1 base from V and 3 bases from J, the junction contained 4 bases not matched to a gene. Per germline, CDR1 SGHTA and CDR2 FQGNSA. This CDR3 comprises 15 residues.

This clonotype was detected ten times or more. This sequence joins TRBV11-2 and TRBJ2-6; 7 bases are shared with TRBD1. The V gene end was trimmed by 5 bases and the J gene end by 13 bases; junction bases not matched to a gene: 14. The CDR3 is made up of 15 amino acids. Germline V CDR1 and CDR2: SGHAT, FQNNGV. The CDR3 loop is CASSLGPGTARVLTF. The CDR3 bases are TGTGCCAGCAGCCTGGGTCCCGGGACAGCACGGGTCCTGACTTTC.

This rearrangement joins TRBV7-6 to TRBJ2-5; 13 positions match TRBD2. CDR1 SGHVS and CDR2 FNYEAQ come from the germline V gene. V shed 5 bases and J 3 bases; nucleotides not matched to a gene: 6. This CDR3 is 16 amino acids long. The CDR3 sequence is CASSPNGLAGEETQYF. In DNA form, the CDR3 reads TGTGCCAGCAGCCCAAATGGACTAGCGGGGGAAGAGACCCAGTACTTC.

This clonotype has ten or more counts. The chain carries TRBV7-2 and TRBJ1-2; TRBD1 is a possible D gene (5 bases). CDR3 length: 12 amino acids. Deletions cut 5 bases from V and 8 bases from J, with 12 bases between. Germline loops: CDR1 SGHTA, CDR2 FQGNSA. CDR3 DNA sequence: TGTGCCAGCAGCCGGACACCTCAGGGCTACACCTTC. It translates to CASSRTPQGYTF.

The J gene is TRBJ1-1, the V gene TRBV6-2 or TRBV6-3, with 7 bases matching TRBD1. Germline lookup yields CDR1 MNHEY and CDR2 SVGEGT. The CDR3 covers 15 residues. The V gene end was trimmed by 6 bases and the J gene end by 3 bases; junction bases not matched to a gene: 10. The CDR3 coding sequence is TGTGCCAGCAGACTCGTTACAGGGGCGGACACTGAAGCTTTCTTT. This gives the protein CASRLVTGADTEAFF.

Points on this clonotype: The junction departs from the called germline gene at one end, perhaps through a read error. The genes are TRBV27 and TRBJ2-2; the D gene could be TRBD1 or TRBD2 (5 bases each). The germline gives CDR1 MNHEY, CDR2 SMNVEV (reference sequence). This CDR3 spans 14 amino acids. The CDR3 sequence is CASSLSQGTGEPFF. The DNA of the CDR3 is TGTGCCAGCAGTTTATCGCAGGGCACCGGGGAGCCGTTTTTT.

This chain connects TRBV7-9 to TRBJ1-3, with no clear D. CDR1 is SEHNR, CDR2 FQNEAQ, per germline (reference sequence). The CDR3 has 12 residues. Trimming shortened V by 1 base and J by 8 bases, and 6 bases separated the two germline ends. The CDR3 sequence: CASSLDLDTIYF. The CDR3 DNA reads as TGTGCCAGCAGCTTAGATCTGGACACCATATATTTT.

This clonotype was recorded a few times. The CDR3 DNA sequence: TGTGCCAGCAGCTTGGCCCAGGGGGCTACTGGGGCCAACGTCCTGACTTTC. Translating gives CASSLAQGATGANVLTF. This rearrangement joins TRBV5-5 to TRBJ2-6; 8 positions match TRBD1. In germline, CDR1 is SGHKS, CDR2 YYEKEE (reference sequence). The V and J ends lost 0 bases and 2 bases, in that order; junction bases with no gene match: 4. The CDR3 sequence is 17 residues long.

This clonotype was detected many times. The CDR3 here is CASRSQFTNTAEQYF. Written as DNA, the CDR3 is TGTGCCAGCAGGTCACAGTTTACCAACACGGCCGAGCAGTACTTC. This chain connects TRBV6-6 to TRBJ2-7, with D unresolved. CDR1 MNHNY and CDR2 SVGAGI come from the germline V gene (reference sequence). Trimming shortened V by 6 bases and J by 6 bases, and 21 bases separated the two germline ends. The CDR3 spans 15 residues.

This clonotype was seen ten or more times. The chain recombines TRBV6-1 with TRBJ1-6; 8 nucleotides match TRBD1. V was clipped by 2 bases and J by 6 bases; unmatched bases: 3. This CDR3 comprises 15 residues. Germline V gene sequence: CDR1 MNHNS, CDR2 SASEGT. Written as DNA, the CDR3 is TGTGCCAGCAGTGAACAGGGGGCTCTTAATTCACCCCTCCACTTT. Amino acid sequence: CASSEQGALNSPLHF.

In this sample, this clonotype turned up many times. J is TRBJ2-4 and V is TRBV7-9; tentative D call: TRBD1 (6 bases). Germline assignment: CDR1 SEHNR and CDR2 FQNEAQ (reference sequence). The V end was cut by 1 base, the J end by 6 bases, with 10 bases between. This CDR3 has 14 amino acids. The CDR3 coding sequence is TGTGCCAGCAGCTTAGATGTAGGGGGAAACATTCAGTACTTC. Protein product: CASSLDVGGNIQYF.

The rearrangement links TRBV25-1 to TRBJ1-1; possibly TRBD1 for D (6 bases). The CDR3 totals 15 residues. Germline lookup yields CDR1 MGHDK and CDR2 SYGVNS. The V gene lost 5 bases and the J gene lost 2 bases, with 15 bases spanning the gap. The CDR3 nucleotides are TGTGCCAGCAGTATTAAAGGGGGGGTAAACACTGAAGCTTTCTTT. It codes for CASSIKGGVNTEAFF.

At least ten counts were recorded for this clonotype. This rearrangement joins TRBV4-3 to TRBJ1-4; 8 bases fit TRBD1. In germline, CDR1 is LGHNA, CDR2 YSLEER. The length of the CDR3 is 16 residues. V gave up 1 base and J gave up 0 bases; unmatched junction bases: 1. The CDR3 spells CASSQAQGATNEKLFF. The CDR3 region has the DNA TGCGCCAGCAGCCAAGCACAGGGGGCAACTAATGAAAAACTGTTTTTT.

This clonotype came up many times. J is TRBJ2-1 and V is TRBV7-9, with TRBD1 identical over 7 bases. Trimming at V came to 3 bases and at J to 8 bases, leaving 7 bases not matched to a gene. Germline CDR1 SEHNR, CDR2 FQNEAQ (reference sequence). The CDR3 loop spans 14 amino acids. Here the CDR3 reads CASSFPDRTYEQFF. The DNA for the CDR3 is TGTGCCAGCAGCTTCCCGGACAGGACGTATGAGCAGTTCTTC.

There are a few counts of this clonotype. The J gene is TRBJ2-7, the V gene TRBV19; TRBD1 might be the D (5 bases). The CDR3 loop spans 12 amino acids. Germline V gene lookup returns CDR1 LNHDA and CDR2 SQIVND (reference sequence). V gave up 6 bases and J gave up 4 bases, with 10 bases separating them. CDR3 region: CASSREGYEQYF. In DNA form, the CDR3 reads TGTGCCAGTAGCAGGGAAGGGTACGAGCAGTACTTC.

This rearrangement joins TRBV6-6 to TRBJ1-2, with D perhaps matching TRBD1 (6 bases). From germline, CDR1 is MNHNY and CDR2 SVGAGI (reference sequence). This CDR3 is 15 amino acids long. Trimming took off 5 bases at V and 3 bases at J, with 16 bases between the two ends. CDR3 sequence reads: CASSQGQRRDYGYTF. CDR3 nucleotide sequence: TGTGCCAGCAGTCAAGGACAGAGGAGGGACTATGGCTACACCTTC.

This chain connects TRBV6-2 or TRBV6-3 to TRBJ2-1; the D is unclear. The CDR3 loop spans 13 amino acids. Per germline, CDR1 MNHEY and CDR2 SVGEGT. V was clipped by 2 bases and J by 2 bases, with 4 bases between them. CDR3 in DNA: TGTGCCAGCAGTTACGAGGCCTACAATGAGCAGTTCTTC. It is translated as CASSYEAYNEQFF.

The CDR3 protein is CASSYQGATGNTIYF. In nucleotides, the CDR3 is TGTGCCAGCAGTTATCAGGGGGCCACTGGAAACACCATATATTTT. The gene calls are TRBV6-6 and TRBJ1-3; TRBD1 agrees at 8 bases. Unmatched junction bases numbered 3, after V lost 3 bases and J lost 2 bases. The CDR3 totals 15 residues. Germline V gives CDR1 MNHNY, CDR2 SVGAGI (reference sequence).

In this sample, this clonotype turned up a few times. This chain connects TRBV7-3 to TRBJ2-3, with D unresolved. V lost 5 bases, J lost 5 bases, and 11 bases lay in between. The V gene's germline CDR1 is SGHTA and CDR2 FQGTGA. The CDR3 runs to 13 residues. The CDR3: CASSPRPGDTQYF. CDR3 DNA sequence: TGTGCCAGCAGCCCTCGTCCGGGAGATACGCAGTATTTT.